The 31 T cell receptor beta chains below were found in one sample sequenced in a study of shared clonotypes between healthy human individuals. Repertoires were generated with immunoSEQ multiplex PCR, while TCRdb's copy carries only in-frame clones and drops some. There are 530,000 or so clones in the sample; about 80% occur only once, and roughly an eighth lies in the top ten. The source material was PBMCs. The receptors were sampled from a woman between 35 and 50 years old in good health. Some clones in this sample may be carry-over from other donors' samples.

This clone was detected once. The J gene is TRBJ2-5, the V gene TRBV9; possibly TRBD2 for D (7 bases). Per germline, CDR1 SGDLS and CDR2 YYNGEE. The V gene lost 3 bases and the J gene lost 5 bases, with 23 bases spanning the gap. This CDR3 has 17 residues. CDR3 in DNA: TGTGCCAGCAGCGGAGGGGGATGCGGGAGAGGGTGGGAGACCCAGTACTTC. It translates to CASSGGGCGRGWETQYF.

V and J are TRBV5-1 and TRBJ2-1; 7 bases match TRBD2. V lost 1 base, J lost 7 bases, and 8 bases stayed unmatched. The CDR3 has 15 amino acids. Per the germline V gene, CDR1 is SGHRS and CDR2 is YFSETQ. The CDR3 DNA reads as TGCGCCAGCAGCTTGTCCGGGACTACTAAAAATGAGCAGTTCTTC. Its translation is CASSLSGTTKNEQFF.

The V and J genes are TRBV5-4 and TRBJ2-5, with 10 bases identical to TRBD2. Per germline, CDR1 SGHNT and CDR2 YYREEE (reference sequence). This CDR3 spans 16 amino acids. V lost 4 bases to trimming and J lost 4 bases; unmatched junction nucleotides: 10. In nucleotides, the CDR3 is TGTGCCAGCAGCGGATATCATAGCGGGAGGAGAGAGACCCAGTACTTC. Translating gives CASSGYHSGRRETQYF.

The gene calls are TRBV27 and TRBJ2-7; D perhaps matches TRBD1 (6 bases). Trimming stripped 4 bases from V and 7 bases from J, with 23 bases between. From germline, CDR1 is MNHEY and CDR2 SMNVEV (reference sequence). This CDR3 comprises 16 residues. The CDR3 sequence: CASSSSSQGRLGEQYF. CDR3 sequence (DNA): TGTGCCAGCAGTTCCTCATCACAGGGTCGTCTTGGGGAGCAGTACTTC.

This clone was observed a few times. The chain has TRBV15 and TRBJ1-2, with no clear D. Germline loops: CDR1 LNHNV, CDR2 YYDKDF (reference sequence). V was trimmed by 0 bases and J by 3 bases, leaving 8 bases between them. The CDR3 has 14 amino acids. CDR3 loop: CATSRDMAYYGYTF. The CDR3 DNA follows: TGTGCCACCAGCAGAGATATGGCTTACTATGGCTACACCTTC. Complete variable domain (other parts from reference TRBV15 and TRBJ1-2): DAMVIQNPRYQVTQFGKPVTLSCSQTLNHNVMYWYQQKSSQAPKLLFHYYDKDFNNEADTPDNFQSRRPNTSFCFLDIRSPGLGDTAMYLCATSRDMAYYGYTFGSGTRLTVV.

V gene TRBV28 combines with J gene TRBJ2-5; D is ambiguous. Germline CDR1 and CDR2: MDHEN and SYDVKM. The CDR3 runs 16 residues. Between the trimmed V and J ends, which lost 5 bases and 5 bases, there was a span of 21 bases. The CDR3 DNA reads TGTGCCAGCAGTCCCCCTAGGCGGCTTCAGGCGGAGACCCAGTACTTC. Amino acids: CASSPPRRLQAETQYF.

The chain couples TRBV6-1 to TRBJ1-1; no clear D gene. The CDR3 runs to 10 residues. V dropped 0 bases and J dropped 10 bases, with 3 bases sitting between them. CDR1 is MNHNS and CDR2 is SASEGT in the germline V gene. CDR3 in DNA: TGTGCCAGCAGTGAAGCGGGAGCTTTCTTT. Amino acid sequence: CASSEAGAFF.

V gene TRBV5-1 combines with J gene TRBJ2-7; D remains unclear. From germline, CDR1 is SGHRS and CDR2 YFSETQ. CDR3 length: 13 amino acids. V was clipped by 1 base and J by 5 bases, with 10 bases between them. CDR3 in amino acids: CASSLLVANEQYF. CDR3 nucleotides: TGCGCCAGCAGCTTGCTAGTTGCCAACGAGCAGTACTTC. Full variable domain (remainder filled in from reference TRBV5-1 and TRBJ2-7): KAGVTQTPRYLIKTRGQQVTLSCSPISGHRSVSWYQQTPGQGLQFLFEYFSETQRNKGNFPGRFSGRQFSNSRSEMNVSTLELGDSALYLCASSLLVANEQYFGPGTRLTVT.

The chain couples TRBV7-8 to TRBJ2-2; D is uncertain. Germline loops: CDR1 SGHVS, CDR2 FQNEAQ. CDR3 length: 15 residues. V gave up 0 bases and J gave up 5 bases, with 10 bases separating them. Here the CDR3 DNA reads TGTGCCAGCAGCTTAGCCCCTCCTACAACCGGGGAGCTGTTTTTT. Protein: CASSLAPPTTGELFF.

This chain joins TRBV10-3 and TRBJ2-1, with 7 bases lining up with TRBD2. The CDR3 has 12 amino acids. V lost 11 bases, J lost 6 bases, and 7 bases stayed unmatched. CDR1 is ENHRY, CDR2 SYGVKD, per germline. CDR3 protein: CAVSVAGNEQFF. The CDR3 nucleotides are TGTGCCGTGAGTGTAGCGGGCAATGAGCAGTTCTTC.

The rearrangement links TRBV11-2 to TRBJ2-1, with 12 bases identical to TRBD2. Germline CDR1 is SGHAT and CDR2 is FQNNGV. V lost 3 bases and J lost 8; bases outside the gene matches: 11. There are 17 residues in the CDR3. The CDR3, as DNA: TGTGCCAGCAGCTTGTTTCCTCTAGCGGGAGGGTTCCATGAGCAGTTCTTC. It translates to CASSLFPLAGGFHEQFF. The whole variable domain, remainder taken from reference TRBV11-2 and TRBJ2-1, is EAGVAQSPRYKIIEKRQSVAFWCNPISGHATLYWYQQILGQGPKLLIQFQNNGVVDDSQLPKDRFSAERLKGVDSTLKIQPAKLEDSAVYLCASSLFPLAGGFHEQFFGPGTRLTVL.

This clone has a handful of counts. The chain has TRBV10-3 and TRBJ2-3, with TRBD1 as a possible D gene (5 bases). V was shortened by 6 bases and J by 4 bases, with 14 bases between the two germline ends. The V gene's germline CDR1 is ENHRY and CDR2 SYGVKD. The CDR3 sequence is 14 residues long. CDR3 DNA: TGTGCCATCAGCGACTCCCTAGGGGCAGATACGCAGTATTTT. Its protein product is CAISDSLGADTQYF.

The rearrangement uses TRBV18 and TRBJ1-1; 7 nucleotides agree with TRBD1. This CDR3 has 16 amino acids. Germline-derived CDR1 and CDR2 are KGHSH and LQKENI. The V segment lost 4 bases and the J segment 2 bases; nucleotides outside the gene matches: 10. The CDR3 reads CASSLRQGGENTEAFF. In nucleotides, the CDR3 is TGTGCCAGCTCACTACGACAGGGAGGGGAAAACACTGAAGCTTTCTTT.

V gene TRBV2 combines with J gene TRBJ2-1, with TRBD2 identical over 8 bases. Germline V gene data show CDR1 as SNHLY and CDR2 as FYNNEI. The junction had 4 bases not matched to a gene; V was cut back by 9 bases and J by 6 bases. CDR3 length: 12 residues. As DNA, the CDR3 is TGTGCCAGTACGGGAGGGGTCAATGAGCAGTTCTTC. Protein sequence: CASTGGVNEQFF.

CDR3 coding DNA: TGCGCCAGCAGCTTGTCTGAGGGGGGACAGGGAAAATACGAGCAGTACTTC. Its protein is CASSLSEGGQGKYEQYF. V and J are TRBV5-1 and TRBJ2-7; 9 bases line up with TRBD1. V shed 1 base and J 4 bases; nucleotides not matched to a gene: 12. This CDR3 comprises 17 residues. Germline CDR1 is SGHRS and CDR2 is YFSETQ.

This chain uses TRBV11-2 with TRBJ2-7, with 10 positions matching TRBD2. J lost 7 bases, V lost 4 bases, and 10 bases had no gene match. CDR3 size: 15 residues. CDR1 is SGHAT, CDR2 FQNNGV, per germline. The CDR3 nucleotides are TGTGCCAGCAGCTCCCTAGCGGGAGTACGGGATGAGCAGTACTTC. Translating it yields CASSSLAGVRDEQYF.

The chain is built from TRBV4-2 and TRBJ2-5; D might be TRBD1 or TRBD2, each matching 5 bases. V was cut by 0 bases and J by 5 bases, with 22 bases left in between. Per the germline V gene, CDR1 is LGHNA and CDR2 is YNFKEQ. The CDR3 is 18 amino acids. The CDR3 loop is CASSQDGGGGLAWETQYF. DNA for the CDR3: TGTGCCAGCAGCCAAGATGGGGGTGGAGGATTAGCGTGGGAGACCCAGTACTTC.

The chain couples TRBV14 to TRBJ2-7; 8 positions match TRBD1. CDR1 is SGHDN and CDR2 is FVKESK in the germline V gene. V was pared by 4 bases and J by 2 bases, with 16 bases of the junction left unmatched. The CDR3 sequence is 18 residues long. The CDR3 reads CASSPSTRADRAPYEQYF. The CDR3 region has the DNA TGTGCCAGCAGCCCCTCTACCCGGGCGGACAGGGCGCCCTACGAGCAGTACTTC.

The genes are TRBV5-5 and TRBJ2-2; D uncertain. This CDR3 region has 14 residues. The V gene lost 2 bases and the J gene lost 4 bases, with 9 bases spanning the gap. The germline V gene encodes CDR1 SGHKS and CDR2 YYEKEE (reference sequence). This CDR3 is CASSLSPGTGELFF. The CDR3 bases are TGTGCCAGCAGCTTATCCCCTGGCACCGGGGAGCTGTTTTTT.

The V and J genes are TRBV6-9 and TRBJ2-1; 9 bases align to TRBD2. V dropped 2 bases and J dropped 0; count of bases not matched to a gene: 14. CDR1 is MNHGY, CDR2 SVAAGI, per germline. The CDR3 contains 20 residues. CDR3 protein: CASSYLVSTSGPPSYNEQFF. The CDR3 DNA sequence: TGTGCCAGCAGTTATCTTGTGTCCACTAGCGGGCCCCCCTCCTACAATGAGCAGTTCTTC.

This chain joins TRBV20-1 and TRBJ1-1; TRBD1 is a possible D gene (5 bases). The CDR3 contains 11 residues. The germline gives CDR1 DFQATT, CDR2 SNEGSKA (reference sequence). The ends were cut back, 4 bases at V and 13 bases at J, with 16 bases in the middle. The CDR3 loop is CSATRDREYFF. CDR3 DNA: TGCAGTGCTACCCGGGACCGGGAATATTTCTTT.

V is TRBV30 and J is TRBJ2-7, with 8 positions matching TRBD1. J gave up 6 bases and V 0 bases, and 7 bases lay outside the gene matches. Germline-derived CDR1 and CDR2 are GTSNPN and SVGIG (reference sequence). CDR3 length equals 14 residues. CDR3 nucleotide sequence: TGTGCCTGGAGTGTCTGGGCAGGGGGCAGCGAGCAGTACTTC. Amino acid sequence: CAWSVWAGGSEQYF.

In this sample, this clone turned up many times. The V gene is TRBV2, the J gene TRBJ1-1; TRBD1 agrees at 8 bases. Germline V lookup: CDR1 SNHLY, CDR2 FYNNEI. The CDR3 is 17 residues long. The ends lost 3 bases at V and 1 base at J; junction bases unmatched: 10. This CDR3 is CASSDQGRGPGNTEAFF. The CDR3 bases are TGTGCCAGCAGTGATCAGGGCAGGGGGCCTGGGAACACTGAAGCTTTCTTT.

V gene TRBV11-2 combines with J gene TRBJ2-5; 7 bases map to TRBD1. From germline, CDR1 is SGHAT and CDR2 FQNNGV. The CDR3 extends over 17 amino acids. Trimming took 4 bases from V and 3 from J; bases not matched to a gene: 14. Here the CDR3 DNA reads TGTGCCAGCAGCTCGCCCTCCCCGGTAGGGACAGAAGAGACCCAGTACTTC. As protein: CASSSPSPVGTEETQYF.

V usage is TRBV19 and J usage is TRBJ2-5, with TRBD1 matching over 8 bases. This CDR3 is built from 17 residues. With V trimmed by 3 bases and J by 4 bases, 13 bases remained unmatched. The germline CDR1 and CDR2 sequences are LNHDA and SQIVND (reference sequence). CDR3 region: CASSMTEQGGSGETQYF. Here the CDR3 DNA reads TGTGCCAGTAGTATGACCGAACAGGGGGGATCAGGAGAGACCCAGTACTTC.

The rearrangement links TRBV6-1 to TRBJ2-3; a possible D gene is TRBD2 (6 bases). CDR3 length: 15 amino acids. The germline gives CDR1 MNHNS, CDR2 SASEGT. V lost 4 bases and J lost 2, with 13 bases in between. For the CDR3, the DNA is TGTGCCAGCAGTGGCCAAGCGGGCTTCACAGATACGCAGTATTTT. This gives the protein CASSGQAGFTDTQYF.

CDR3 bases: TGTGCCAGCAGTTCTAGGACATTCCAAGAGACCCAGTACTTC. This translates into CASSSRTFQETQYF. V gene TRBV28 combines with J gene TRBJ2-5; D may be TRBD1 (5 bases). V gave up 4 bases and J gave up 1 base, with 10 bases separating them. The germline V gene encodes CDR1 MDHEN and CDR2 SYDVKM. CDR3 length: 14 residues.

V is TRBV18 and J is TRBJ2-7; 8 nucleotides agree with TRBD1. The trim removed 8 bases at V and 4 bases at J, leaving 7 bases unmatched. This CDR3 is built from 13 residues. Germline-derived CDR1 and CDR2 are KGHSH and LQKENI. The CDR3 region is CASRQGNVYEQYF. CDR3 nucleotides: TGTGCCAGCCGACAGGGGAACGTTTACGAGCAGTACTTC.

The chain links TRBV7-6 to TRBJ2-3; 9 bases fit TRBD2. The CDR3 covers 15 residues. V lost 3 bases to trimming and J lost 5 bases; unmatched junction nucleotides: 6. Germline V gene lookup returns CDR1 SGHVS and CDR2 FNYEAQ. CDR3 residues: CASSFIAGAGDTQYF. The CDR3 bases are TGTGCCAGCAGCTTTATAGCGGGAGCGGGAGATACGCAGTATTTT.

The chain carries TRBV5-6 and TRBJ1-1, with a possible D match to TRBD1 (5 bases). In germline, CDR1 is SGHDT, CDR2 YYEEEE. The CDR3 loop spans 16 amino acids. Trimming took 0 bases from V and 2 from J, leaving 14 bases between them. The CDR3 DNA is TGTGCCAGCAGCTTGGGGGCAGGGCTCTCAAACACTGAAGCTTTCTTT. This gives the protein CASSLGAGLSNTEAFF. The variable domain in full, with the rest retrieved from reference TRBV5-6 and TRBJ1-1, is DAGVTQSPTHLIKTRGQQVTLRCSPKSGHDTVSWYQQALGQGPQFIFQYYEEEERQRGNFPDRFSGHQFPNYSSELNVNALLLGDSALYLCASSLGAGLSNTEAFFGQGTRLTVV.

This clone showed up just a few times. The rearrangement joins TRBV5-4 to TRBJ2-5, with D possibly TRBD1 on 5 matching bases. Germline V CDR1 and CDR2: SGHNT, YYREEE (reference sequence). The CDR3 runs 16 residues. V was clipped by 3 bases and J by 5 bases, with 20 bases between them. This CDR3 is CASSWKDKGRIETQYF. As DNA, the CDR3 is TGTGCCAGCAGCTGGAAGGACAAGGGGCGCATCGAGACCCAGTACTTC.